These 23 T cell receptor beta chains were sequenced from one sample in a study of type 1 regulatory T cells. Overall study results and limits: Compared with non-Tr1 cells, Tr1 cells showed a narrower TCR repertoire.

These TCRs are of unknown antigen specificity. TCRdb independently ran MiXCR on the reads; one entry per CDR3 protein. Of about 6,200 distinct CDR3 sequences in the sample, 30% to 40% were seen once. Sequenced input: cultured type 1 regulatory T (Tr1) cells, either the whole culture or a sorted fraction (not recorded which). All receptors come from a human donor in good health.

This sequence joins TRBV5-1 and TRBJ2-5; 7 nucleotides agree with TRBD2. The CDR3 runs to 14 residues. Germline V gene data show CDR1 as SGHRS and CDR2 as YFSETQ. The V gene end was trimmed by 5 bases and the J gene end by 4 bases; junction bases not matched to a gene: 8. The chain's CDR3 is CASRSAGISETQYF. The CDR3, as DNA: TGCGCCAGCAGATCAGCGGGAATCTCAGAGACCCAGTACTTC.

This clonotype was counted many times. The V and J genes are TRBV11-2 and TRBJ1-1, with D maybe TRBD1 (5 bases). V lost 5 bases and J lost 1, with 8 bases in between. This CDR3 is 13 amino acids long. Germline-derived CDR1 and CDR2 are SGHAT and FQNNGV. The CDR3 coding sequence is TGTGCCAGCAGCCTTGGGGCGAACACTGAAGCTTTCTTT. It yields the protein CASSLGANTEAFF.

In DNA, the CDR3 is TGTGCCAGCAGCCCCTTTATCAGGGCTGAAGCTTTCTTT. It is translated as CASSPFIRAEAFF. This chain joins TRBV14 and TRBJ1-1; D is perhaps TRBD1 (5 bases). Trimming cost V 4 bases and J 6 bases, with 12 bases left between them. The CDR3 is made up of 13 amino acids. Germline V lookup: CDR1 SGHDN, CDR2 FVKESK.

This clonotype showed up just a few times. The chain recombines TRBV5-1 with TRBJ2-7; possible D gene TRBD2, 5 bases. CDR1 SGHRS and CDR2 YFSETQ come from the germline V gene. The CDR3 contains 12 residues. The V gene lost 4 bases and the J gene lost 8 bases, with 13 bases spanning the gap. This chain's CDR3 is CASSLSLGQQYF. CDR3 in DNA: TGCGCCAGCAGCCTTTCACTAGGGCAGCAGTACTTC.

The rearrangement uses TRBV10-3 and TRBJ2-1; 16 positions match TRBD2. The CDR3 totals 18 residues. The ends lost 2 bases at V and 7 bases at J; junction bases unmatched: 8. CDR1 and CDR2 (germline): ENHRY, SYGVKD. The CDR3 sequence is CAISERGLAGGPGNEQFF. The CDR3 coding sequence is TGTGCCATCAGTGAGCGGGGACTAGCGGGAGGGCCAGGGAATGAGCAGTTCTTC.

In its sample, this clonotype ranks as large. V gene TRBV6-6 combines with J gene TRBJ2-1; 10 positions match TRBD2. The CDR3 spans 16 residues. Germline lookup yields CDR1 MNHNY and CDR2 SVGAGI (reference sequence). V was clipped by 5 bases and J by 3 bases; unmatched bases: 7. Here the CDR3 reads CASSPGRLAGYNEQFF. In DNA, the CDR3 is TGTGCCAGCAGTCCTGGGAGACTAGCGGGCTACAATGAGCAGTTCTTC.

The CDR3 DNA sequence: TGTGCCAGCAGCGTAGGAGGGGGTCGGGGTAATTCACCCCTCCACTTT. It codes for CASSVGGGRGNSPLHF. The chain carries TRBV9 and TRBJ1-6; D possibly corresponds to TRBD1 (6 bases). Trimming removed 0 bases at V and 6 bases at J, with 13 bases between. The CDR3 totals 16 residues. CDR1 is SGDLS, CDR2 YYNGEE, per germline.

The gene calls are TRBV6-5 and TRBJ2-2; D remains unclear. Germline V gene sequence: CDR1 MNHEY, CDR2 SVGAGI. The CDR3 sequence is 13 residues long. V lost 8 bases and J lost 4, with 11 bases in between. In nucleotides, the CDR3 is TGTGCCAGCCGATACATTGTCACCGGGGAGCTGTTTTTT. Translated, it gives CASRYIVTGELFF.

By share of the sample, this clonotype is medium-sized (0.01 to 0.1%). V and J are TRBV11-1 and TRBJ2-7, with 7 bases fitting TRBD1. The V and J ends lost 4 bases and 6 bases, in that order; junction bases with no gene match: 3. The CDR3 covers 12 residues. CDR1 is SGHAT, CDR2 FQDESV, per germline (reference sequence). CDR3 bases: TGTGCCAGCAGCTATACAGGGGTCGAGCAGTACTTC. Protein product: CASSYTGVEQYF.

The chain carries TRBV7-2 and TRBJ2-3, with 10 positions matching TRBD2. The CDR3 spans 14 residues. Germline lookup yields CDR1 SGHTA and CDR2 FQGNSA. Trimming at V came to 5 bases and at J to 7 bases, leaving 6 bases not matched to a gene. CDR3: CASSPGLAEYTQYF. For the CDR3, the DNA is TGTGCCAGCAGCCCAGGACTAGCGGAGTATACGCAGTATTTT.

V gene TRBV2 combines with J gene TRBJ2-5; D gene unclear. Germline CDR1 is SNHLY and CDR2 is FYNNEI. V lost 6 bases and J 1 base, leaving 12 bases between the germline ends. The CDR3 length is 14 residues. Written as DNA, the CDR3 is TGTGCCAGCAGCGTTGGACGGAGCCAAGAGACCCAGTACTTC. Amino acid sequence: CASSVGRSQETQYF.

This clonotype has only a few counts. The chain recombines TRBV7-3 with TRBJ2-5, with D unresolved. V was trimmed by 2 bases and J by 3 bases, leaving 7 bases between them. Per the germline V gene, CDR1 is SGHTA and CDR2 is FQGTGA. This CDR3 has 13 residues. The CDR3 coding sequence is TGTGCCAGCAGCTTAGTAAGGGAAGAGACCCAGTACTTC. Translating gives CASSLVREETQYF.

About this clonotype itself: One end of the junction is discordant with germline, which a read error may explain. V and J are TRBV4-2 and TRBJ2-2; D is perhaps TRBD2 (6 bases). The germline gives CDR1 LGHNA, CDR2 YNFKEQ. This CDR3 has 16 amino acids. CDR3 sequence: CASNQKIGRSTGELFF. The CDR3 DNA is TGTGCCAGCAACCAAAAAATCGGGAGATCGACCGGGGAGCTGTTTTTT.

This sequence joins TRBV28 and TRBJ1-1; 7 bases line up with TRBD1. The CDR3 has 17 residues. V lost 4 bases, J lost 1 base, and 12 bases stayed unmatched. Germline V gene sequence: CDR1 MDHEN, CDR2 SYDVKM. This CDR3 is CASSSHRQGWANTEAFF. The CDR3 DNA is TGTGCCAGCAGTTCCCATCGACAGGGTTGGGCGAACACTGAAGCTTTCTTT.

The rearrangement links TRBV20-1 to TRBJ2-7; D call uncertain. V was pared by 0 bases and J by 4 bases, with 13 bases between. Germline V CDR1 and CDR2: DFQATT, SNEGSKA (reference sequence). CDR3 length: 14 residues. In DNA, the CDR3 is TGCAGTGCTAGAGATCCGTCTGCTGGATACGAGCAGTACTTC. This gives the protein CSARDPSAGYEQYF.

As regards this clonotype: This may be a read error: a much more frequent sequence differs by one nucleotide. The chain links TRBV4-1 to TRBJ1-2; unclear D gene. CDR3 length: 15 residues. Per the germline V gene, CDR1 is MGHRA and CDR2 is YSYEKL. CDR3 amino acids: CVSSQEGPGSRGYTF. In nucleotides, the CDR3 is TGCGTCAGCAGCCAAGAGGGCCCCGGCAGCCGAGGCTACACCTTC.

By frequency in the sample, this clonotype is medium-sized. The genes are TRBV6-5 and TRBJ1-3; D might be TRBD1 (6 bases). Germline CDR1 reads MNHEY; CDR2 reads SVGAGI. The CDR3 runs 14 residues. V lost 4 bases, J lost 4 bases, and 11 bases lay in between. CDR3 coding DNA: TGTGCCAGCAGTTCAGGGGTCGGCGGAAACACCATATATTTT. It is translated as CASSSGVGGNTIYF.

In its sample, this clonotype was seen a few times. V gene TRBV20-1 combines with J gene TRBJ1-2; 7 bases line up with TRBD1. The CDR3 loop spans 14 amino acids. The ends lost 6 bases at V and 7 bases at J; junction bases unmatched: 14. CDR1 is DFQATT and CDR2 is SNEGSKA in the germline V gene (reference sequence). The CDR3 loop is CSAPGQSGSGGYTF. CDR3 coding DNA: TGCAGTGCACCGGGACAGTCAGGTTCGGGTGGCTACACCTTC.

This clonotype has only one observation. This sequence joins TRBV5-4 and TRBJ2-5; D not certain. The V gene's germline CDR1 is SGHNT and CDR2 YYREEE (reference sequence). There are 15 residues in the CDR3. The V and J ends lost 1 base and 0 bases respectively, with 10 bases between them. CDR3 sequence (DNA): TGTGCCAGCAGCTTGTCCACATCGTACCAAGAGACCCAGTACTTC. The encoded protein is CASSLSTSYQETQYF.

The chain couples TRBV7-2 to TRBJ1-5; D is unresolved. Germline CDR1 reads SGHTA; CDR2 reads FQGNSA. There are 14 residues in the CDR3. V gave up 6 bases and J gave up 0 bases, with 9 bases separating them. The DNA of the CDR3 is TGTGCCAGCAGTTTTACTAATAGCAATCAGCCCCAGCATTTT. It codes for CASSFTNSNQPQHF.

This clonotype is medium-sized within its sample. V gene TRBV20-1 combines with J gene TRBJ2-5; either TRBD1 or TRBD2 may supply D (5 bases each). The CDR3 consists of 15 residues. Germline CDR1 and CDR2: DFQATT and SNEGSKA (reference sequence). V was pared by 2 bases and J by 0 bases, with 13 bases between. The CDR3 DNA reads as TGCAGTGCTAGACGGCAGGGAGCCTACCAAGAGACCCAGTACTTC. It is translated as CSARRQGAYQETQYF.

This clonotype was seen a few times. The rearrangement uses TRBV20-1 and TRBJ2-3; D uncertain. This CDR3 has 13 amino acids. V was shortened by 3 bases and J by 6 bases, with 13 bases between the two germline ends. CDR1 is DFQATT and CDR2 is SNEGSKA in the germline V gene (reference sequence). This CDR3 is CSASSRNGDTQYF. CDR3 nucleotides: TGCAGTGCTAGTTCCCGGAACGGGGATACGCAGTATTTT.

J is TRBJ2-7 and V is TRBV6-1; TRBD2 agrees at 8 bases. This CDR3 contains 13 residues. Per germline, CDR1 MNHNS and CDR2 SASEGT. The J segment lost 5 bases and the V segment lost 9 bases, leaving 9 bases of the junction unmatched. The DNA for the CDR3 is TGTGCCAGTACCAAGCGGGGGAGCCACGAGCAGTACTTC. It yields the protein CASTKRGSHEQYF.